The rows below give T cell receptor beta chains drawn from one sample of a study of blood T cell repertoires in COVID-19. The table came from immunoSEQ multiplex PCR; TCRdb's copy has only in-frame clones and leaves some out. The sample has 200,000 to 250,000 clones, less than 85% seen once. Material for sequencing was PBMCs or T cells enriched from blood (not recorded which). These receptors were collected from a man in his sixties who had recovered from COVID-19. CDR3s include the opening cysteine and the closing phenylalanine or tryptophan.

V gene: TRBV6-2/TRBV6-3; CDR3 protein: CASSYSHGQGGYGYTF
V gene: TRBV7-2; CDR3 protein: CASSPRTSGGSGTQYF
V gene: TRBV18; CDR3 protein: CASSPVGGYYEQYF
V gene: TRBV11-2; CDR3 protein: CASSYQRPQGNYEQYF
V gene: TRBV5-1; CDR3 protein: CASSSLPGVRGTEAFF
V gene: TRBV5-1; CDR3 protein: CASSLAHQGPDTQYF
V gene: TRBV24-1; CDR3 protein: CATSDRGVNYGYTF
V gene: TRBV7-9; CDR3 protein: CASSTGTGEAGELFF
V gene: TRBV27; CDR3 protein: CASSPGSLGRNEQFF
V gene: TRBV19; CDR3 protein: CASSIGYGDLNTEAFF
V gene: TRBV10-3; CDR3 protein: CATRAGEETQYF
V gene: TRBV5-8; CDR3 protein: CASSAALGRGSYNEQFF
V gene: TRBV5-1; CDR3 protein: CASSSQINTAGTGAYEQYF
V gene: TRBV7-8; CDR3 protein: CASSLAGGVRTDTQYF
V gene: TRBV2; CDR3 protein: CASSGSGGAYNEQFF
V gene: TRBV4-3; CDR3 protein: CASSQDKSGIYGYTF
V gene: TRBV16; CDR3 protein: CASSQSGTRLSSGNTIYF
V gene: TRBV27; CDR3 protein: CASSLALNYGYTF
V gene: TRBV11-2; CDR3 protein: CASSPGERGDFETQYF
V gene: TRBV7-2; CDR3 protein: CASSFFSQASSYEQYF
V gene: TRBV7-2; CDR3 protein: CASSLASGDTQYF
V gene: TRBV29-1; CDR3 protein: CSVGASGGLYNEQFF
V gene: TRBV5-1; CDR3 protein: CASSSWDSYNEQFF